Below, 2 T cell receptor beta chains from the same sample are listed, as sequenced in a study of blood T cell repertoires in COVID-19 (TCRdb year 2020). Libraries were constructed by the immunoSEQ multiplex PCR assay. TCRdb provides this immuneACCESS table in a form limited to in-frame rearrangements. Some clones are lacking; in checked studies, under half of them reflect an unresolved V gene, and why the rest are absent is not known. In this sample the table shows roughly 140,000 clones, more than 85% of which occur a single time. Of the sample, 2% to 3% falls within the top ten clones. Sequences were obtained from peripheral blood. All receptors derive from a woman aged 70-85 years with acute or convalescent COVID-19.

This clone turned up a few times. The V and J genes are TRBV4-2 and TRBJ1-5; tentative D call: TRBD1 (6 bases). The CDR3 has 17 residues. Germline CDR1 is LGHNA and CDR2 is YNFKEQ. Trimming took off 0 bases at V and 2 bases at J, with 14 bases between the two ends. The CDR3 reads CASSQDLDSHRNQPQHF. The CDR3 bases are TGTGCCAGCAGCCAAGATCTGGACAGCCATCGCAATCAGCCCCAGCATTTT.

V gene TRBV14 combines with J gene TRBJ1-1, with 8 bases aligning to TRBD1. Trimming removed 4 bases from V and 1 base from J; junction bases left unmatched: 8. Germline V CDR1 and CDR2: SGHDN, FVKESK. CDR3 length: 16 amino acids. The CDR3 DNA is TGTGCCAGCAGCCGCCTACCCGGGACAGGGAACACTGAAGCTTTCTTT. Protein product: CASSRLPGTGNTEAFF. Complete variable domain (other parts from reference TRBV14 and TRBJ1-1): EAGVTQFPSHSVIEKGQTVTLRCDPISGHDNLYWYRRVMGKEIKFLLHFVKESKQDESGMPNNRFLAERTGGTYSTLKVQPAELEDSGVYFCASSRLPGTGNTEAFFGQGTRLTVV.